This TCR beta chain emerged from a study of blood T cell repertoires in COVID-19. Study-wide background: Italy, Spain and the United States were the sources of the convalescent and acute COVID-19 samples. The cDNA or gDNA used as material had been derived from T cells, B-cell-depleted T cells, or PBMCs.

The germline V and J ends were trimmed by 0 bases and 2 bases, with 11 bases remaining between them. CDR3 length: 15 amino acids. Germline lookup yields CDR1 MNHEY and CDR2 SVGAGI. Per the authors' pipeline: Using reference gene primer amplification, nucleated cell counts were estimated. Clones were read by immunoSEQ multiplex PCR, and TCRdb kept only the in-frame ones, dropping some. V, J and clone size were drawn from that table, and D and trimming were deduced from the DNA. The sample holds under 350,000 clones; less than 90% are singletons and the top ten take roughly 14%. This chain links TRBV6-5 with TRBJ2-7, with D possibly TRBD2 on 6 matching bases. The sequencing input was peripheral blood. This sequence was found in a human donor in a cohort sampled during active COVID-19. The CDR3 loop reads CASSYSDSGTYEQYF. CDR3 nucleotides: TGTGCCAGCAGTTACTCGGATAGCGGAACCTACGAGCAGTACTTC.